These 6 T cell receptor beta chains were sequenced from one sample in a study of blood T cells in healthy people across ages. Using a J-beta primer mix together with a sample-barcoded 5' primer, a second PCR was run for roughly 7 to 12 cycles. TCRdb processed the 5' RACE reads anew with MiXCR; each CDR3 protein has one entry. The sample shows about 600,000 distinct CDR3 sequences, roughly 43% of them seen only once. Sequencing was done on a sample of blood. The receptors stem from a man aged 80 or over in good health.

The rearrangement links TRBV11-2 to TRBJ2-1; no reliable D call. The CDR3 extends over 16 amino acids. V shed 2 bases and J shed 4 bases, with 15 bases lying between them. The germline gives CDR1 SGHAT, CDR2 FQNNGV. This CDR3 reads CASSLNFNRRYNEQFF. The CDR3 DNA sequence: TGTGCCAGCAGCTTAAACTTTAACCGGCGGTACAATGAGCAGTTCTTC.

This clonotype was seen a single time. The chain carries TRBV24-1 and TRBJ2-1; 10 bases line up with TRBD2. Per the germline V gene, CDR1 is KGHDR and CDR2 is SFDVKD. J was trimmed by 3 bases and V by 4 bases; bases with no gene match: 5. The CDR3 has 16 amino acids. CDR3 protein: CATSDHTSGDYNEQFF. The CDR3 nucleotides are TGTGCCACCAGTGACCATACTAGCGGGGACTACAATGAGCAGTTCTTC.

This clonotype was seen ten or more times. The chain couples TRBV6-2 or TRBV6-3 to TRBJ2-7; D unclear. Germline V lookup: CDR1 MNHEY, CDR2 SVGEGT. With 4 bases removed from V and 0 bases from J, the gap between germline ends came to 7 bases. CDR3 size: 13 residues. CDR3 nucleotides: TGTGCCAGCAGTTCTACCCTCTCCTACGAGCAGTACTTC. As protein: CASSSTLSYEQYF.

The J gene is TRBJ2-1, the V gene TRBV28; TRBD2 is a possible D gene (6 bases). The CDR3 totals 16 residues. Looked up from germline, CDR1 is MDHEN and CDR2 is SYDVKM. V lost 8 bases and J 4 bases, leaving 21 bases between the germline ends. CDR3 sequence: CASPPWGSGQYNEQFF. CDR3 sequence (DNA): TGTGCCAGCCCCCCCTGGGGTAGCGGCCAGTACAATGAGCAGTTCTTC.

The chain links TRBV6-2 or TRBV6-3 to TRBJ2-1; 13 bases fit TRBD2. Losses at the gene ends were 2 bases for V and 8 bases for J; bases not matched to a gene: 6. CDR1 and CDR2 from the germline V gene are MNHEY and SVGEGT. The CDR3 contains 16 residues. The CDR3 DNA reads TGTGCCAGCAGTTACCCGGGACTAGCGGGGTCTTATGAGCAGTTCTTC. Translation gives CASSYPGLAGSYEQFF.

This clonotype has more than one count but fewer than ten. This chain links TRBV24-1 with TRBJ2-1; 12 positions match TRBD2. Germline V gene data show CDR1 as KGHDR and CDR2 as SFDVKD. Losses at the gene ends were 5 bases for V and 2 bases for J; bases not matched to a gene: 12. The CDR3 is made up of 19 amino acids. The CDR3 protein is CATSGTSSGRGDAYNEQFF. In DNA, the CDR3 is TGTGCCACCAGTGGAACGTCTAGCGGGAGGGGGGACGCCTACAATGAGCAGTTCTTC.